Each of the 26 T cell receptor beta chains below was sequenced from the same sample in a study of metastatic and nonmetastatic thyroid tumors (dated by TCRdb to the early 2020s). To prepare the library, PCR was applied. Sequencing instrument: Illumina HiSeq 4000. TCRdb passed the public sequencing reads through fastp at Q25 and MiXCR, retaining productive beta sequences. The sample table holds over 30,000 clones, of which around 7% were seen once. The ten largest clones take up about 45% of the sample. Before undergoing thyroid surgery, none of the patients had been given any kind of treatment. The specimen was blood. These receptors were collected from a female donor with papillary thyroid cancer or a benign thyroid nodule (not recorded which). Some clones in this sample may be carry-over from other donors' samples.

The rearrangement joins TRBV10-2 to TRBJ2-5, with D maybe TRBD1 (6 bases). The CDR3 extends over 14 amino acids. V shed 8 bases and J shed 5 bases, with 18 bases lying between them. Germline CDR1 WSHSY, CDR2 SAAADI. The CDR3 region is CASSLRQGLETQYF. The CDR3 nucleotides read TGCGCCAGCTCTCTCAGGCAGGGGCTGGAGACCCAGTACTTC.

This clone has a count of ten or more. The chain employs TRBV28 and TRBJ2-7; TRBD1 might be the D (6 bases). Germline values: CDR1 MDHEN, CDR2 SYDVKM. Trimming took 5 bases from V and 3 from J, leaving 14 bases between them. This CDR3 contains 14 residues. CDR3 protein: CASSPQGSDYEQYF. Written as DNA, the CDR3 is TGTGCCAGCAGTCCACAGGGTTCTGACTACGAGCAGTACTTC.

Many counts were recorded for this clone. This chain joins TRBV20-1 and TRBJ2-1, with TRBD2 as a possible D gene (5 bases). This CDR3 region has 14 residues. V was pared by 3 bases and J by 9 bases, with 18 bases between. Germline V gene lookup returns CDR1 DFQATT and CDR2 SNEGSKA (reference sequence). The CDR3 loop reads CSASFGLLEIEQFF. The CDR3 nucleotides read TGCAGTGCTAGTTTCGGTCTACTAGAGATTGAGCAGTTCTTC.

This clone was picked up many times. Given the absence of the conserved phenylalanine or tryptophan at the CDR3 end, a read error is likely. The CDR3 sequence: CASSPSGGGDNEQFL. CDR3 coding DNA: TGTGCCAGCAGCCCCTCCGGCGGGGGGGACAATGAGCAGTTCCTC. V usage is TRBV12-3 or TRBV12-4 and J usage is TRBJ2-1, with 9 bases lining up with TRBD2. Germline trimming cut 6 bases from V and 5 bases from J; bases unmatched to any gene: 8. CDR3 length: 15 amino acids.

This clone was counted many times. The genes are TRBV28 and TRBJ1-1, with D unclear. Trimming stripped 1 base from V and 4 bases from J, with 10 bases between. The CDR3 sequence is 14 residues long. Germline V CDR1 and CDR2: MDHEN, SYDVKM. CDR3 coding DNA: TGTGCCAGCAGTTTATCTTCCAGGCCCACTGAAGCTTTCTTT. It yields the protein CASSLSSRPTEAFF.

There are many counts of this clone. The sample has other DNA sequences that encode this CDR3 too. The V call is TRBV4-1, the J call TRBJ2-4, with 7 bases lining up with TRBD2. This CDR3 is built from 17 residues. The V and J ends lost 0 bases and 2 bases, in that order; junction bases with no gene match: 7. The V gene's germline CDR1 is MGHRA and CDR2 YSYEKL. The CDR3 nucleotides are TGCGCCAGCAGCCAAGATGCGGGGGTCAGAACCAAAAACATTCAGTACTTC. Encoded protein: CASSQDAGVRTKNIQYF.

There are many counts of this clone. The chain has TRBV3-1 and TRBJ2-7; D is perhaps TRBD1 (6 bases). The germline V gene encodes CDR1 LGHDT and CDR2 YNNKEL (reference sequence). The CDR3 sequence is 15 residues long. The V end was cut by 4 bases, the J end by 4 bases, with 17 bases between. DNA for the CDR3: TGTGCCAGCAGCCCTAGAGTACAGGGCTTGTACGAGCAGTACTTC. Protein product: CASSPRVQGLYEQYF.

This clone is labeled medium-sized. V and J are TRBV6-1 and TRBJ1-2; D perhaps matches TRBD1 (6 bases). Trimming took off 5 bases at V and 7 bases at J, with 23 bases between the two ends. This CDR3 is 16 amino acids long. Germline V gene data show CDR1 as MNHNS and CDR2 as SASEGT. The chain's CDR3 is CASSPSGQAGAGGYTF. The CDR3 DNA reads as TGTGCCAGCAGTCCATCCGGGCAAGCAGGGGCGGGTGGCTACACCTTC.

Many counts were recorded for this clone. V usage is TRBV29-1 and J usage is TRBJ1-2; 7 nucleotides agree with TRBD1. Trimming at V came to 7 bases and at J to 5 bases, leaving 7 bases not matched to a gene. The CDR3 is made up of 12 amino acids. Per the germline V gene, CDR1 is SQVTM and CDR2 is ANQGSEA. The CDR3 nucleotides are TGCAGCGCCTGGGACAGAGGGTATGGCTACACCTTC. Amino acid sequence: CSAWDRGYGYTF.

This clone was seen ten or more times. Mismatch with germline at one junction end may stem from a read error. This chain links TRBV2 with TRBJ2-5, with TRBD2 identical over 9 bases. CDR1 and CDR2 (germline): SNHLY, FYNNEI. The CDR3 is made up of 13 amino acids. The CDR3 loop is CASSEGLAETQYF. DNA for the CDR3: TGTGCCAGCAGCGAAGGACTAGCGGAGACCCAGTACTTC.

In its sample, this clone was seen many times. This chain connects TRBV10-3 to TRBJ2-7; TRBD1 is a possible D gene (6 bases). Trimming removed 4 bases at V and 3 bases at J, with 13 bases between. The CDR3 consists of 14 residues. Germline lookup yields CDR1 ENHRY and CDR2 SYGVKD. The CDR3 region has the DNA TGTGCCATCAGTGGTGGACAGTTACTCTACGAGCAGTACTTC. Its translation: CAISGGQLLYEQYF.

This clone has a count of ten or more. This sequence joins TRBV7-6 and TRBJ1-6; D unresolved. This CDR3 spans 13 amino acids. The V end was cut by 2 bases, the J end by 7 bases, with 6 bases between. Per germline, CDR1 SGHVS and CDR2 FNYEAQ. The CDR3 protein is CASSLSSNSPLHF. The CDR3 nucleotides are TGTGCCAGCAGCTTAAGCTCCAATTCACCCCTCCACTTT.

This clone was seen many times. This chain connects TRBV6-1 to TRBJ2-6; D unclear. CDR3 length: 16 residues. The germline CDR1 and CDR2 sequences are MNHNS and SASEGT. V dropped 5 bases and J dropped 1 base, with 12 bases sitting between them. The CDR3 DNA sequence: TGTGCCAGCAGTTTCGTAAGACCGTCTGGGGCCAACGTCCTGACTTTC. Translated: CASSFVRPSGANVLTF.

The sample holds many counts of this clone. V and J are TRBV7-6 and TRBJ2-6; 8 bases align to TRBD1. The J segment lost 4 bases and the V segment lost 2 bases, leaving 16 bases of the junction unmatched. Germline V gene sequence: CDR1 SGHVS, CDR2 FNYEAQ. This CDR3 is built from 20 residues. CDR3 DNA: TGTGCCAGCAGCTTAAGAGGTCAGGGGGCGGGTTTAACGGGGGCCAACGTCCTGACTTTC. Translation: CASSLRGQGAGLTGANVLTF.

This clone showed up many times. The CDR3 end shows no conserved phenylalanine or tryptophan, and so a read error is likely. The chain employs TRBV2 and TRBJ1-2; maybe TRBD1 (5 bases). Germline V gene lookup returns CDR1 SNHLY and CDR2 FYNNEI. V was clipped by 8 bases and J by 4 bases, with 11 bases between them. CDR3 length: 12 residues. The CDR3 loop reads CASADTLYGYTS. Here the CDR3 DNA reads TGTGCCAGCGCGGACACGCTCTATGGCTACACCTCC.

This clone was observed at least ten times. This chain joins TRBV3-1 and TRBJ1-4; the D is unclear. Germline V gene lookup returns CDR1 LGHDT and CDR2 YNNKEL (reference sequence). The CDR3 has 18 amino acids. Trimming cost V 2 bases and J 0 bases, with 16 bases left between them. The DNA for the CDR3 is TGTGCCAGCAGCCAAACTGAGCGTTATTTCCCAACTAATGAAAAACTGTTTTTT. Translating it yields CASSQTERYFPTNEKLFF.

At least ten counts were recorded for this clone. The chain couples TRBV12-3 or TRBV12-4 to TRBJ2-2, with 9 bases lining up with TRBD2. Losses at the gene ends were 5 bases for V and 1 base for J; bases not matched to a gene: 8. The CDR3 totals 17 residues. In DNA, the CDR3 is TGTGCCAGCAGTATGTGGAGCGGGAGGTGGAACACCGGGGAGCTGTTTTTT. This gives the protein CASSMWSGRWNTGELFF.

This clone was detected ten times or more. This chain links TRBV5-6 with TRBJ1-1; TRBD1 is a possible D gene (5 bases). Germline V lookup: CDR1 SGHDT, CDR2 YYEEEE. CDR3 size: 16 residues. V gave up 4 bases and J gave up 0 bases, with 16 bases separating them. In nucleotides, the CDR3 is TGTGCCAGCAGCCCCGTGAGGAGGGGTATGAACACTGAAGCTTTCTTT. The encoded protein is CASSPVRRGMNTEAFF.

This clone has at least ten counts. J is TRBJ1-2 and V is TRBV28, with D possibly being TRBD1 (6 bases). CDR3 length: 15 residues. Trimming removed 5 bases at V and 8 bases at J, with 21 bases between. CDR1 is MDHEN and CDR2 is SYDVKM in the germline V gene. Here the CDR3 reads CASSIQNREWKGYTF. Here the CDR3 DNA reads TGTGCCAGCAGTATCCAAAACAGGGAGTGGAAAGGCTACACCTTC.

This clone was seen many times. The chain joins TRBV7-9 to TRBJ1-1; D gene unclear. The V gene lost 3 bases and the J gene lost 7 bases, with 15 bases spanning the gap. This CDR3 spans 14 amino acids. CDR1 is SEHNR, CDR2 FQNEAQ, per germline (reference sequence). CDR3 in amino acids: CASSFIGREVEAFF. The CDR3 coding sequence is TGTGCCAGCAGCTTTATAGGGAGGGAGGTTGAAGCTTTCTTT.

This clone was detected many times. This chain links TRBV7-2 with TRBJ2-3; 7 bases align to TRBD2. V trimming: 5 bases; J trimming: 6 bases; junction bases outside the gene matches: 11. Germline V gene data show CDR1 as SGHTA and CDR2 as FQGNSA. The CDR3 length is 15 residues. DNA for the CDR3: TGTGCCAGCAGCGCCTGGGGGGGTGTTGGGGATACGCAGTATTTT. Its protein is CASSAWGGVGDTQYF.

This clone was picked up many times. Additional DNA sequences in this sample encode the identical CDR3. This chain uses TRBV20-1 with TRBJ1-6, with 8 bases lining up with TRBD1. V trimming: 5 bases; J trimming: 8 bases; junction bases outside the gene matches: 8. Germline V gene data show CDR1 as DFQATT and CDR2 as SNEGSKA (reference sequence). The CDR3 is 14 amino acids. CDR3 residues: CSARMTGVDSPLHF. The CDR3 DNA reads TGCAGTGCTCGAATGACAGGGGTCGATTCACCCCTCCACTTT.

Details on this clone: One base away lies a much larger clone, so this may be a sequencing read error. Other DNA sequences from this sample encode an identical CDR3 as well. The chain carries TRBV20-1 and TRBJ1-6, with 8 bases identical to TRBD1. The CDR3 covers 14 residues. The germline CDR1 and CDR2 sequences are DFQATT and SNEGSKA (reference sequence). The CDR3 nucleotides read TGCAGTGCTCGAATGACAGGGGTCGATTCACCCCTCCACTTC. This codes for CSARMTGVDSPLHF.

This clone was detected many times. The gene calls are TRBV19 and TRBJ2-2; 12 nucleotides line up with TRBD2. Germline V CDR1 and CDR2: LNHDA, SQIVND (reference sequence). The CDR3 contains 16 residues. The ends lost 3 bases at V and 4 bases at J; junction bases unmatched: 3. This CDR3 is CASSILAGGSTGELFF. In DNA, the CDR3 is TGTGCCAGTAGTATCCTAGCGGGAGGGTCCACCGGGGAGCTGTTTTTT. Full variable domain (remainder filled in from reference TRBV19 and TRBJ2-2): DGGITQSPKYLFRKEGQNVTLSCEQNLNHDAMYWYRQDPGQGLRLIYYSQIVNDFQKGDIAEGYSVSREKKESFPLTVTSAQKNPTAFYLCASSILAGGSTGELFFGEGSRLTVL.

This clone was detected ten times or more. The chain recombines TRBV18 with TRBJ2-3; no definite D call. This CDR3 contains 13 residues. Germline CDR1 reads KGHSH; CDR2 reads LQKENI. V shed 2 bases and J shed 6 bases, with 9 bases lying between them. The CDR3 nucleotides are TGTGCCAGCTCACCAGGAGTGAGGGATACGCAGTATTTT. Translating gives CASSPGVRDTQYF.

In its sample, this clone was seen a few times. This may arise from a read error, as a much more abundant clone is one base away. The chain combines TRBV10-2 with TRBJ2-1; no definite D call. Germline CDR1 WSHSY, CDR2 SAAADI. The ends were cut back, 3 bases at V and 9 bases at J, with 9 bases in the middle. The CDR3 is 12 residues long. The CDR3 nucleotides read TGCGCCAGCAGTGATTCCGGCGGTGAGCAGTTCTTC. Translated: CASSDSGGEQFF.